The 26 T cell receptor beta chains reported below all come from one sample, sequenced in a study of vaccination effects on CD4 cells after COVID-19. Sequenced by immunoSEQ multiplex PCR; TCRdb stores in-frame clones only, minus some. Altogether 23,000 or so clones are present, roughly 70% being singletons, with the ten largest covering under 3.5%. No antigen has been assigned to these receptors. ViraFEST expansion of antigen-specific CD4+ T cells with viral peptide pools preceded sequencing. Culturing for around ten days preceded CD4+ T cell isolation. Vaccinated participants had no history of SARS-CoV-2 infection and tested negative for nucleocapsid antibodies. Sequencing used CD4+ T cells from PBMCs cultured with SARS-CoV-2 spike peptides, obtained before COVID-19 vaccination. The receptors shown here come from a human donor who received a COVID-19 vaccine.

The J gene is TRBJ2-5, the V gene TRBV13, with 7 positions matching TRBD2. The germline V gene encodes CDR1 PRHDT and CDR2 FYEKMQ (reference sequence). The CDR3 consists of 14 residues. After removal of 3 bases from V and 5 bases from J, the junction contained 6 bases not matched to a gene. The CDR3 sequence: CASSFRGGGETQYF. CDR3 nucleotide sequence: TGTGCCAGCAGCTTCCGCGGGGGAGGGGAGACCCAGTACTTC.

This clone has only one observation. CDR3 in DNA: TGTGCCAGCAGCCCTAGAGACACTGAAGCTTTCTTT. Translated: CASSPRDTEAFF. This chain joins TRBV5-6 and TRBJ1-1; D gene unclear. The CDR3 is 12 residues long. The germline CDR1 and CDR2 sequences are SGHDT and YYEEEE. The V gene lost 4 bases and the J gene lost 3 bases, with 7 bases spanning the gap.

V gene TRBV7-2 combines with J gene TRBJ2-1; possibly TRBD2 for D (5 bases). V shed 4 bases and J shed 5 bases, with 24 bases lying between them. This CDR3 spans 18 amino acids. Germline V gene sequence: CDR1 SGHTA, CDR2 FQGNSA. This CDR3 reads CASSSRLSRTRTNNEQFF. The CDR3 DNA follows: TGTGCCAGCAGCTCCCGTTTAAGTCGGACTCGAACAAACAATGAGCAGTTCTTC.

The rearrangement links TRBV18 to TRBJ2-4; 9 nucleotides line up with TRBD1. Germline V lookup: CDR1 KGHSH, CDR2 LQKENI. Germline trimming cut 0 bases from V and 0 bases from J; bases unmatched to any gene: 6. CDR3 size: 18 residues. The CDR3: CASSPPGTGILAKNIQYF. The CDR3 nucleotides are TGTGCCAGCTCACCACCCGGGACAGGGATTTTAGCCAAAAACATTCAGTACTTC. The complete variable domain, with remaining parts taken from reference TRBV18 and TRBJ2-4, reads NAGVMQNPRHLVRRRGQEARLRCSPMKGHSHVYWYRQLPEEGLKFMVYLQKENIIDESGMPKERFSAEFPKEGPSILRIQQVVRGDSAAYFCASSPPGTGILAKNIQYFGAGTRLSVL.

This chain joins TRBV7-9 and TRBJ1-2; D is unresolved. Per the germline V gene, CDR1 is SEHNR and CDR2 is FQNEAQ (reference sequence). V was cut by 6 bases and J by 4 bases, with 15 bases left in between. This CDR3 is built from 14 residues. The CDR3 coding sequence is TGTGCCAGCAGGAAAAGCAGTGCTAGCTATGGCTACACCTTC. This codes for CASRKSSASYGYTF.

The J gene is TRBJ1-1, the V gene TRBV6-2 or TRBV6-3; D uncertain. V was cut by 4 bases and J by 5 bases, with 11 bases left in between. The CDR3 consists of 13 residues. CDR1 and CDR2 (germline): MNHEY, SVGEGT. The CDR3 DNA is TGTGCCAGCAGTTCTTCTAGTGGTACTGAAGCTTTCTTT. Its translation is CASSSSSGTEAFF.

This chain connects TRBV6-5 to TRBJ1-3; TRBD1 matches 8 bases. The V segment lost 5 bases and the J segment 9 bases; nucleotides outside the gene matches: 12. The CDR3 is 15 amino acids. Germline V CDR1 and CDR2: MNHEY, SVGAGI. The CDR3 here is CASSQGAAQRGTIYF. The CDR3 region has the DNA TGTGCCAGCAGTCAGGGGGCAGCCCAACGGGGCACCATATATTTT.

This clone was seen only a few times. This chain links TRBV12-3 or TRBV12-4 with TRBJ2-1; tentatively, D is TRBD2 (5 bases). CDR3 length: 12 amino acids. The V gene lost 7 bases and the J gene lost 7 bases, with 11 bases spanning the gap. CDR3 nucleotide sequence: TGTGCCAGCACCCAACTAGTGAATGAGCAGTTCTTC. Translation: CASTQLVNEQFF.

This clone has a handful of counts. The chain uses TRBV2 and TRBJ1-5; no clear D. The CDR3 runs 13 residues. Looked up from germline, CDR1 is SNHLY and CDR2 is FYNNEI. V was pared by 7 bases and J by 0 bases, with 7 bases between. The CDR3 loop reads CASTFYSNQPQHF. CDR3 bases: TGTGCCAGCACTTTTTATAGCAATCAGCCCCAGCATTTT.

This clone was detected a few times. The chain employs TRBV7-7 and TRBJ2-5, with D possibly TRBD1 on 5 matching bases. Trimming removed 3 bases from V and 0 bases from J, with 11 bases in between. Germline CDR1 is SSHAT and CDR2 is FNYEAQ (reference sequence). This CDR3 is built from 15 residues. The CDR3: CASSFGRVYQETQYF. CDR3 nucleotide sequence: TGTGCCAGCAGCTTCGGCAGGGTTTACCAAGAGACCCAGTACTTC.

CDR3 sequence (DNA): TGTGCCAGCAGCTTGAGGGGCGCCGGGGTAACTAATGAAAAACTGTTTTTT. It specifies CASSLRGAGVTNEKLFF. V gene TRBV5-5 combines with J gene TRBJ1-4; perhaps TRBD1 as D (5 bases). The V end was cut by 1 base, the J end by 1 base, with 14 bases between. Germline V gene lookup returns CDR1 SGHKS and CDR2 YYEKEE (reference sequence). The CDR3 has 17 amino acids.

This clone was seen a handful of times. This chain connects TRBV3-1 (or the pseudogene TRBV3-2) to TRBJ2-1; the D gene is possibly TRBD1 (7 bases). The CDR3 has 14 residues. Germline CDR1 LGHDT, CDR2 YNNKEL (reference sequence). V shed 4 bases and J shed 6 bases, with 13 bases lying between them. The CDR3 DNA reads TGTGCCAGCAGCCCCCACAGGGGAGGCAATGAGCAGTTCTTC. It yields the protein CASSPHRGGNEQFF.

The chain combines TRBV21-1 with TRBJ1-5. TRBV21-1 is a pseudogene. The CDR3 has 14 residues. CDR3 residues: CASSMREGNQPQHF. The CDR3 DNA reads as TGTGCCAGCAGCATGCGGGAGGGCAATCAGCCCCAGCATTTT.

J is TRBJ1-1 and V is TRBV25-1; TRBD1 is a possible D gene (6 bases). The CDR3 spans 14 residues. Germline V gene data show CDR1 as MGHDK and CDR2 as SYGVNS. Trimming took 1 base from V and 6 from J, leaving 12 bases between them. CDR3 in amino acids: CASSELGGGPEAFF. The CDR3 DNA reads TGTGCCAGCAGTGAATTAGGGGGGGGACCTGAAGCTTTCTTT.

This CDR3 reads CASSLVQGALNEQYF. CDR3 DNA sequence: TGCGCCAGCAGCTTGGTTCAGGGGGCGCTGAACGAGCAGTACTTC. The chain couples TRBV5-1 to TRBJ2-7, with 8 bases identical to TRBD1. The CDR3 has 15 amino acids. From germline, CDR1 is SGHRS and CDR2 YFSETQ. The V and J ends lost 0 bases and 5 bases, in that order; junction bases with no gene match: 7.

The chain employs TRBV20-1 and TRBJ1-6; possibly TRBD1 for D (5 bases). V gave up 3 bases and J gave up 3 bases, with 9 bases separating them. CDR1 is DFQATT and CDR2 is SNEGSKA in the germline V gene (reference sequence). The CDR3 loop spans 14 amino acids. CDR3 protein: CSASRDRYNSPLHF. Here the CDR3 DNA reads TGCAGTGCTAGTCGGGACCGCTATAATTCACCCCTCCACTTT.

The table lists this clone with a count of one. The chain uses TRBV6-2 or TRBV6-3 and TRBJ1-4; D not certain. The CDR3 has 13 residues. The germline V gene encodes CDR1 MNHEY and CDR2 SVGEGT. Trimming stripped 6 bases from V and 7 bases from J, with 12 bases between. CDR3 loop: CASSFSGIEKLFF. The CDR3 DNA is TGTGCCAGCAGCTTCAGTGGAATTGAAAAACTGTTTTTT.

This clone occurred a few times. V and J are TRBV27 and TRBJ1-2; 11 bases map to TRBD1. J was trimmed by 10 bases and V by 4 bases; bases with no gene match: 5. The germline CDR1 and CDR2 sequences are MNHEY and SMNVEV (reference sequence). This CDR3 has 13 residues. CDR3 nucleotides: TGTGCCAGCAGTTCGGGACAGGGGGAGGCCTACACCTTC. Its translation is CASSSGQGEAYTF.

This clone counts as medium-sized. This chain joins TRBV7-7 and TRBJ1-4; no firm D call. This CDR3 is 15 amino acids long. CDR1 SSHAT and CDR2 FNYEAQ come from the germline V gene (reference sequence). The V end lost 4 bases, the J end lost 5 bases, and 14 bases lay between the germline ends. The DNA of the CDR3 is TGTGCCAGCAGCTCCGGTCGGGGTTCAAATGAAAAACTGTTTTTT. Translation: CASSSGRGSNEKLFF. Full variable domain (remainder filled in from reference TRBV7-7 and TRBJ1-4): GAGVSQSPRYKVTKRGQDVTLRCDPISSHATLYWYQQALGQGPEFLTYFNYEAQPDKSGLPSDRFSAERPEGSISTLTIQRTEQRDSAMYRCASSSGRGSNEKLFFGSGTQLSVL.

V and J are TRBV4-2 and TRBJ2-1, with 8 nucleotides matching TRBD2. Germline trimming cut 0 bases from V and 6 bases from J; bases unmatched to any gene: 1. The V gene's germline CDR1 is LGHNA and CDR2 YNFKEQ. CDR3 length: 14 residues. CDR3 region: CASSQDGTSNEQFF. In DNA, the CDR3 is TGTGCCAGCAGCCAAGATGGGACTAGCAATGAGCAGTTCTTC.

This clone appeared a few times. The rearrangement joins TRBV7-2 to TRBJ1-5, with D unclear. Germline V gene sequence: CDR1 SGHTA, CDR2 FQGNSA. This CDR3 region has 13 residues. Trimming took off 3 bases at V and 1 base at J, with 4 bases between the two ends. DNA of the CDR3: TGTGCCAGCAGCTTTTGGAGCAATCAGCCCCAGCATTTT. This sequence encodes CASSFWSNQPQHF.

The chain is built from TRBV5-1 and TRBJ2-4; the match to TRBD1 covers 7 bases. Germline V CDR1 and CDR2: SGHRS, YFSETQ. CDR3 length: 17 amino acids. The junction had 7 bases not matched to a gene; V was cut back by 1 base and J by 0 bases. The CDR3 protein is CASSLIFRGTAKNIQYF. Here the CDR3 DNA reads TGCGCCAGCAGCTTGATTTTCAGGGGGACAGCCAAAAACATTCAGTACTTC.

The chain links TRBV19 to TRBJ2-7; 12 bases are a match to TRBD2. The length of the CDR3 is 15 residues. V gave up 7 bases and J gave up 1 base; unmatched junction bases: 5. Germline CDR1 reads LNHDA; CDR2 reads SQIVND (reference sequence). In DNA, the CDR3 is TGTGCCAGTACCTCACTAGCGGGGGGATCCTACGAGCAGTACTTC. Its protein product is CASTSLAGGSYEQYF.

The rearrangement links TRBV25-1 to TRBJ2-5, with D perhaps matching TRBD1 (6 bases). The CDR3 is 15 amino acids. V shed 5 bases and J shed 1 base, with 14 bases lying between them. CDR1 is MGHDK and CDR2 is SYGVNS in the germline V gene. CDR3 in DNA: TGTGCCAGCAGTCTAGGGGGAGTGACCCAAGAGACCCAGTACTTC. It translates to CASSLGGVTQETQYF. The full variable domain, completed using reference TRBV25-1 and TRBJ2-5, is EADIYQTPRYLVIGTGKKITLECSQTMGHDKMYWYQQDPGMELHLIHYSYGVNSTEKGDLSSESTVSRIRTEHFPLTLESARPSHTSQYLCASSLGGVTQETQYFGPGTRLLVL.

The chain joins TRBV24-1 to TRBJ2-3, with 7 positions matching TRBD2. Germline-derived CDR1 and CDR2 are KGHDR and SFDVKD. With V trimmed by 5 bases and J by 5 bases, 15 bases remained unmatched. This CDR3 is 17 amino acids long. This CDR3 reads CATSARGGREVEDTQYF. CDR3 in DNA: TGTGCCACCAGTGCCCGTGGGGGGAGGGAGGTGGAAGATACGCAGTATTTT.

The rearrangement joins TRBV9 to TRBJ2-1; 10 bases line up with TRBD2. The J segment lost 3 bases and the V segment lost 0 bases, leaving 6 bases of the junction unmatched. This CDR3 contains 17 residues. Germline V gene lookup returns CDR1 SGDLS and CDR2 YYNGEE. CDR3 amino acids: CASSVETSGAFYNEQFF. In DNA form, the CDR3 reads TGTGCCAGCAGCGTAGAAACTAGCGGGGCTTTCTACAATGAGCAGTTCTTC.